The source of this T cell receptor (beta chain) is a study of early T cells in non-severe SARS-CoV-2 infection. TCRdb called the 5' RACE reads again in MiXCR, with one record for every CDR3 protein. In the table there are tens of thousands of distinct CDR3 sequences, about 12% of which are singletons. Source: whole blood, taken at baseline. The source is an adult who was a healthcare worker with PCR-confirmed SARS-CoV-2 infection or an uninfected control (not recorded which). The donor label of this sample is uncertain.

CDR3: CASSVLGHNTEAFF. The CDR3 DNA sequence: TGTGCCAGCAGCGTTCTTGGACACAACACTGAAGCTTTCTTT. This chain uses TRBV7-6 with TRBJ1-1; TRBD1 is a possible D gene (5 bases). CDR3 size: 14 residues. V was clipped by 5 bases and J by 2 bases, with 12 bases between them. The V gene's germline CDR1 is SGHVS and CDR2 FNYEAQ.